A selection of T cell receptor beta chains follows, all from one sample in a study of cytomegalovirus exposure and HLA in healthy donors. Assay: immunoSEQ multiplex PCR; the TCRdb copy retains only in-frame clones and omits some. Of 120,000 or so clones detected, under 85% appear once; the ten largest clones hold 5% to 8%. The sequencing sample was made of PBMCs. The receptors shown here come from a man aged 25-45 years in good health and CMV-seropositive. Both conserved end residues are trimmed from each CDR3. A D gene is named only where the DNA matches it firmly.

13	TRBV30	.	AWSKGGLSTDTQY
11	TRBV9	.	ASSVEPVSPLH
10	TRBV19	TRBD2	ATLAGGGELF
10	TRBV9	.	ASSGRGYGYT
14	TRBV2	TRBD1	ASRWTSRQGNEKLF
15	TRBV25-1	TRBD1	ASSSPRRDRGNSPLH
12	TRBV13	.	ASSTRQARYGYT
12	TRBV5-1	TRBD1	ASNPGTGWNEQF
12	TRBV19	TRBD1	ASSTRQGGQPQH
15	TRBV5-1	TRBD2	ATNPSGGALGANVLT
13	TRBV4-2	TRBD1	ASSQAGTGTREQY
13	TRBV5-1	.	ASTEAATGANVLT
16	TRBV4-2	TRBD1	ASSQDPQGAATNEKLF
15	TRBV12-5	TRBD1	ASGNQTHGQVNTEAF
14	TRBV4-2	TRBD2	ASSQGIAGGHNEQF
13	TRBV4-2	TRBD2	ASSQDHGGGNEQF